Listed below are T cell receptor beta chains from one sample, sequenced in a study of technical replicates of blood from four donors. TCRdb keeps only in-frame clones here, not all; method: immunoSEQ multiplex PCR. The data show more than 65,000 clones, around 95% seen once. Sequencing was done on a sample of T cells isolated from PBMCs. Source of these receptors: a human donor in good health. The CDR3 runs from the conserved cysteine through the conserved F or W. Fields, in order: clone size, D gene, J gene, V gene, CDR3 DNA, CDR3 protein. A D gene is named only where the DNA matches it firmly. Size is stated for part of the rows, as once, few or many counts, or as a class when the clone is expanded.

- | - | TRBJ2-2 | TRBV20-1 | TGCAGTGGGACGGGGGACGGGGAGCTGTTTTTT | CSGTGDGELFF
once | - | TRBJ2-5 | TRBV4-3 | TGCGCCAGCAGCCAAGAGTTTATTGAGACCCAGTACTTC | CASSQEFIETQYF
once | - | TRBJ2-7 | TRBV4-2 | TGTGCCAGCAGCCAGGGACTGGAGCAGTACTTC | CASSQGLEQYF
- | TRBD1 | TRBJ1-1 | TRBV19 | TGTGCCAGTAGCCTTACCGGGACAGGGGACACTGAAGCTTTCTTT | CASSLTGTGDTEAFF
- | - | TRBJ2-7 | TRBV29-1 | TGCAGCGTTCTTTACGGAGGCGAGCAGTACTTC | CSVLYGGEQYF
- | - | TRBJ2-7 | TRBV9 | TGTGCCAGCAGCGTAGAGGGAGTGGGAAACTACGAGCAGTACTTC | CASSVEGVGNYEQYF
- | - | TRBJ1-2 | TRBV4-3 | TGCGCCAGCAGCCAAGGCCCGACAGCCTATGGCTACACCTTC | CASSQGPTAYGYTF
- | - | TRBJ2-7 | TRBV16 | TGTGCCAGCAGCCAATCGCCAGGTAACTCCTACGAGCAGTACTTC | CASSQSPGNSYEQYF
- | - | TRBJ2-7 | TRBV14 | TGTGCCAGCAGCCCAGGCTACGAGCAGTACTTC | CASSPGYEQYF
- | - | TRBJ2-3 | TRBV9 | TGTGCCAGCAGCGTATTGACAAGCACAGATACGCAGTATTTT | CASSVLTSTDTQYF
- | - | TRBJ1-5 | TRBV5-5 | TGTGCCAGCAGCTTGGGCGGGGGGCAGCCCCAGCATTTT | CASSLGGGQPQHF
- | - | TRBJ1-1 | TRBV5-1 | TGCGCCAGCAGCTTGGAGGAGGGGAGCACTGAAGCTTTCTTT | CASSLEEGSTEAFF
- | - | TRBJ2-1 | TRBV29-1 | TGCAGCGTTGATATTCGGGGAGAGAGGCAGTTCTTC | CSVDIRGERQFF
- | TRBD2 | TRBJ2-3 | TRBV7-3 | TGTGCCAGCAGTCCAGCGGGAGGCCCGACAGATACGCAGTATTTT | CASSPAGGPTDTQYF